This T cell receptor beta chain was captured in a study of early T cells in non-severe SARS-CoV-2 infection. This clonotype was detected ten times or more. TCRdb re-called the 5' RACE reads with MiXCR, one entry per CDR3 protein. This sample yields 20,000 to 30,000 distinct CDR3 sequences, of which about 4.8% are seen a single time; around 6% belongs to the top ten. The sequencing input was whole blood. The receptor was isolated from an adult who was a healthcare worker with PCR-confirmed SARS-CoV-2 infection or an uninfected control (not recorded which).

This CDR3 is CASSQGMDNEQFF. The CDR3, as DNA: TGTGCCAGCTCACAGGGGATGGACAATGAGCAGTTCTTC. The chain is built from TRBV18 and TRBJ2-1; D may be TRBD1 (5 bases). There are 13 residues in the CDR3. The V end was cut by 4 bases, the J end by 5 bases, with 9 bases between. Germline V gene sequence: CDR1 KGHSH, CDR2 LQKENI.